Listed below are T cell receptor beta chains from one sample, sequenced in a study of molecular identifiers for immune sequencing clone quantification. From the PCR reads, TCRdb called clonotypes with MiXCR, one entry per CDR3 protein. The sample yields hundreds of thousands of distinct CDR3 sequences, less than 30% seen once. The sequencing sample was made of naive CD8+ T cells from blood, with Jurkat cell RNA spiked in. These receptors were collected from a human donor in good health. Some libraries in this study had Jurkat cell RNA spiked in. Both conserved end residues are trimmed from each CDR3. A clone size is listed for some rows: how often the clone was seen (once, few, many), or a class if it is expanded.

clone_size j_call v_call cdr3_aa
many TRBJ2-1 TRBV24-1 ATSDIVYGGNEQF
many TRBJ2-7 TRBV12-3/TRBV12-4 ASSSRDRGLDEQY
many TRBJ2-7 TRBV7-2 ASSFWTSVYEQY
few TRBJ1-2 TRBV4-1 ASSQIGQGGYGYT
few TRBJ2-1 TRBV4-1 ASSRGPYNEQF
many TRBJ1-1 TRBV28 ASSFRGRGTEAF
. TRBJ1-6 TRBV19 ASSIWESSPLH
few TRBJ2-2 TRBV9 ASARTGGAAGELF
few TRBJ1-1 TRBV2 ASAISPTGTEAF
few TRBJ2-7 TRBV6-6 ASSLYRGVREQY
. TRBJ1-5 TRBV6-6 ASSPGRGLSNPPPH
many TRBJ1-5 TRBV6-2/TRBV6-3 ASCGDYGTSNQPQH
few TRBJ2-3 TRBV2 ASSEVGGGTDTQY
few TRBJ2-3 TRBV12-3/TRBV12-4 ASSPNRLAGGQTDTQY
many TRBJ2-6 TRBV12-3/TRBV12-4 ASSLIGANVLT
many TRBJ2-7 TRBV5-1 ASSPRQGDSYEQY
many TRBJ1-1 TRBV5-1 ASSLGYSGGNNTEAF
. TRBJ2-5 TRBV9 ASSVEGADQETQY
. TRBJ2-1 TRBV6-2/TRBV6-3 ASSHATGDNEQF
. TRBJ1-1 TRBV6-1 ASSDGFGGQAVAF
many TRBJ2-2 TRBV12-3/TRBV12-4 ASRGRDVGNTGELF
few TRBJ1-5 TRBV4-1 ASSQRGDGQPQH
many TRBJ2-7 TRBV20-1 SASPGHPYEQY
few TRBJ1-3 TRBV2 ASRRIGASGNTIY
. TRBJ2-7 TRBV27 ASSFTGGARDEQY
many TRBJ1-1 TRBV14 ASSRRQHTEAF
many TRBJ2-3 TRBV29-1 SVDRDTTDTQY
. TRBJ1-3 TRBV6-5 ASSIRPYSGNIIY
. TRBJ2-7 TRBV20-1 SARDSYRHQPYEQY
. TRBJ2-7 TRBV28 ASSPTGTGASEQY
. TRBJ2-1 TRBV6-2/TRBV6-3 ASSYRGLAGVGNEQF
few TRBJ2-7 TRBV30 AWYPGQGTYEQY
. TRBJ1-2 TRBV9 ASSVGGRQGYGYT
. TRBJ1-2 TRBV19 ASSMPDNYGCT
many TRBJ1-2 TRBV6-5 ASSYGQGLAYGYT
. TRBJ2-4 TRBV20-1 SAITSEEAKNIQY
few TRBJ2-3 TRBV30 AITGTGIGGDTQY
few TRBJ2-7 TRBV28 ASSTLGQVNEQY
few TRBJ2-6 TRBV11-2 ASSLGRGRIRSGANVLT
. TRBJ2-7 TRBV20-1 SARGGGSYEPS
few TRBJ2-2 TRBV12-5 ASGYGTIRDTGELF
few TRBJ2-2 TRBV5-4 ASSLGIMNTGELF
few TRBJ2-2 TRBV20-1 SAPNSPGELF